The rows below give T cell receptor beta chains drawn from one sample of a study of beta chain features in type 1 diabetes. Produced via immunoSEQ multiplex PCR; TCRdb's table is partial and in-frame only. The profile shows roughly 230,000 clones, around 9.6% of them singletons. Material for sequencing was naive CD4+ T cells from blood. These receptors were collected from a young woman in good health. Both conserved end residues are part of each CDR3. The order of the fields is D gene, CDR3 length, clone size, V gene, J gene, CDR3 DNA, CDR3 protein. A D gene is named only where the DNA matches it firmly. Size is omitted from some rows. Given values are once, few, many or a class for expanded clones.

D: TRBD2; length: 15; size: -; V: TRBV6-1; J: TRBJ2-1; DNA: TGTGCCAGCAGTGCCGAAGCGGGAGGGTACAATGAGCAGTTCTTC; CDR3: CASSAEAGGYNEQFF
D: TRBD2; length: 15; size: -; V: TRBV27; J: TRBJ2-7; DNA: TGTGCCAGCACCCTGGTTAGCGGGAGGGACTACGAGCAGTACTTC; CDR3: CASTLVSGRDYEQYF
D: -; length: 16; size: -; V: TRBV9; J: TRBJ2-7; DNA: TGTGCCAGCAGCGTAGCCGGCAGCGCCTCGATACGGGAGCAGTACTTC; CDR3: CASSVAGSASIREQYF
D: -; length: 12; size: -; V: TRBV30; J: TRBJ1-1; DNA: TGTGCCTGGAGTCCTAAAGGTTCGCGGGCTTTCTTT; CDR3: CAWSPKGSRAFF
D: TRBD1; length: 14; size: -; V: TRBV5-1; J: TRBJ1-1; DNA: TGCGCCAGCAGCCCAATCCCTTCCCAGGGGGTGGCTTTCTTT; CDR3: CASSPIPSQGVAFF
D: -; length: 14; size: -; V: TRBV23-1; J: TRBJ1-2; DNA: TGCGCCAGCAGTCCTCGAGGGAATGAGGATGGCTACACCTTC; CDR3: CASSPRGNEDGYTF
D: -; length: 14; size: few; V: TRBV18; J: TRBJ1-1; DNA: TGTGCCAGCTCCTCGAAACAGGGGAACACTGAAGCTTTCTTT; CDR3: CASSSKQGNTEAFF
D: TRBD1; length: 15; size: few; V: TRBV2; J: TRBJ1-1; DNA: TGTGCCAGCATATGGCAGGGGGCCTGGGGCACTGAAGCTTTCTTT; CDR3: CASIWQGAWGTEAFF
D: TRBD2; length: 15; size: few; V: TRBV25-1; J: TRBJ2-1; DNA: TGTGCCAGCAGTCAAGGGGGACTAGCGGGAGGACAGCAGTTCTTC; CDR3: CASSQGGLAGGQQFF
D: -; length: 12; size: -; V: TRBV5-4; J: TRBJ2-2; DNA: TGTGCCAGCAGCTCGGGGTGGGGGGAGCTGTTTTTT; CDR3: CASSSGWGELFF
D: -; length: 12; size: few; V: TRBV5-4; J: TRBJ2-1; DNA: TGTGCCAGCAGCTGGCAGGGCTATGAGCAGTTCTTC; CDR3: CASSWQGYEQFF
D: -; length: 15; size: -; V: TRBV5-1; J: TRBJ2-7; DNA: TGCGCCAGCAGCTTGGGAGGCGGACAGACCTACGAGCAGTACTTC; CDR3: CASSLGGGQTYEQYF
D: TRBD2; length: 18; size: -; V: TRBV7-9; J: TRBJ2-7; DNA: TGTGCCAGCAGCTTCGTCGGACTAGCGGGAGCATTACCCTACGAGCAGTACTTC; CDR3: CASSFVGLAGALPYEQYF
D: -; length: 14; size: -; V: TRBV6-1; J: TRBJ2-5; DNA: TGTGCCAGCACCCCCTGGGGGGGGCTAGAGACCCAGTACTTC; CDR3: CASTPWGGLETQYF
D: -; length: 14; size: -; V: TRBV5-6; J: TRBJ2-2; DNA: TGTGCCAGCAGCCCGGGACAGAACACCGGGGAGCTGTTTTTT; CDR3: CASSPGQNTGELFF
D: TRBD1; length: 15; size: -; V: TRBV5-1; J: TRBJ1-1; DNA: TGCGCCAGCAGCGAGAGACAGGGGGTGAACACTGAAGCTTTCTTT; CDR3: CASSERQGVNTEAFF
D: TRBD1; length: 14; size: -; V: TRBV5-4; J: TRBJ2-1; DNA: TGTGCCAGCAGCTTGTTCGGCAGGGGGTATGAGCAGTTCTTC; CDR3: CASSLFGRGYEQFF
D: -; length: 17; size: few; V: TRBV25-1; J: TRBJ1-3; DNA: TGTGCCAGCAGTGCTACTCCGCCAGGGATCTCTGGAAACACCATATATTTT; CDR3: CASSATPPGISGNTIYF
D: TRBD1; length: 17; size: few; V: TRBV2; J: TRBJ1-1; DNA: TGTGCCAGCAGTGAAGCGGGCAGACAGGGACTGAACACTGAAGCTTTCTTT; CDR3: CASSEAGRQGLNTEAFF
D: -; length: 14; size: -; V: TRBV18; J: TRBJ2-7; DNA: TGTGCCAGCTCACCACCAGGGGTGAGCTACGAGCAGTACTTC; CDR3: CASSPPGVSYEQYF